This entry features one TCR beta chain sequence. The data stem from a study of T cell changes during pregnancy in multiple sclerosis. The assay was immunoSEQ multiplex PCR, and TCRdb's table has in-frame clones only and misses some. Of over 65,000 clones in the sample, around 94% are singletons; the top ten hold less than 0.65%. Germline CDR1 reads SNHLY; CDR2 reads FYNNEI. V was cut by 6 bases and J by 2 bases, with 11 bases left in between. This CDR3 has 14 amino acids. This chain connects TRBV2 to TRBJ2-4, with D maybe TRBD2 (5 bases). This clonotype was sampled from a female donor with multiple sclerosis, enrolled in a pregnancy study. The material sequenced was peripheral blood, taken in the third trimester of pregnancy. The CDR3 DNA follows: TGTGCCAGCAGAAACGGACTGTCCAAAAACATTCAGTACTTC. This gives the protein CASRNGLSKNIQYF.